These 7 T cell receptor beta chains share one sample of origin, sequenced in a study of CD8 T cells in Susac syndrome. Random hexamers were used to reverse transcribe the RNA input (about 0.5 to 1 ug). TCRdb itself ran the immunoSEQ multiplex PCR reads through MiXCR, one entry per CDR3 protein. The data show about 200,000 distinct CDR3 sequences, around 90% seen once. The sequenced sample consisted of CD4+ T cells from PBMCs. These receptors came from a human donor with Susac syndrome.

A single count supports this clonotype. This CDR3 is CASSLGQGREQYF. In DNA, the CDR3 is TGTGCCAGCAGCCTAGGACAGGGTCGCGAGCAGTACTTC. This chain connects TRBV7-2 to TRBJ2-7, with 8 bases lining up with TRBD1. From germline, CDR1 is SGHTA and CDR2 FQGNSA. The CDR3 contains 13 residues. V was clipped by 5 bases and J by 6 bases; unmatched bases: 6.

This chain joins TRBV5-1 and TRBJ1-3; 7 nucleotides match TRBD1. Per germline, CDR1 SGHRS and CDR2 YFSETQ. The J segment lost 1 base and the V segment lost 2 bases, leaving 3 bases of the junction unmatched. The CDR3 loop spans 15 amino acids. This CDR3 reads CASSFDRASGNTIYF. The CDR3, as DNA: TGCGCCAGCAGCTTTGACAGGGCATCTGGAAACACCATATATTTT.

The gene calls are TRBV30 and TRBJ1-2; D not certain. CDR1 and CDR2 (germline): GTSNPN, SVGIG (reference sequence). V lost 7 bases and J lost 8, with 17 bases in between. The CDR3 runs 12 residues. The CDR3 spells CASSADPGGYTF. The DNA of the CDR3 is TGTGCCTCCAGCGCTGATCCGGGGGGCTACACCTTC.

V is TRBV7-2 and J is TRBJ1-1; 12 bases are a match to TRBD1. Germline V CDR1 and CDR2: SGHTA, FQGNSA. Trimming took 5 bases from V and 5 from J; bases not matched to a gene: 9. The CDR3 loop spans 16 amino acids. In DNA, the CDR3 is TGTGCCAGCAGCACCTGGGACAGGGGGCCGTATACTGAAGCTTTCTTT. Encoded protein: CASSTWDRGPYTEAFF. Looking up the rest from reference TRBV7-2 and TRBJ1-1 gives the full variable domain: GAGVSQSPSNKVTEKGKDVELRCDPISGHTALYWYRQSLGQGLEFLIYFQGNSAPDKSGLPSDRFSAERTGGSVSTLTIQRTQQEDSAVYLCASSTWDRGPYTEAFFGQGTRLTVV.

CDR3 nucleotide sequence: TGCGCCAGCAGCTTGGTGGGCGGCGCCGTGAACACTGAAGCTTTCTTT. This gives the protein CASSLVGGAVNTEAFF. The rearrangement uses TRBV5-1 and TRBJ1-1; D remains unclear. CDR3 size: 16 residues. V lost 0 bases and J lost 0, with 12 bases in between. In germline, CDR1 is SGHRS, CDR2 YFSETQ.

The genes are TRBV5-4 and TRBJ2-1, with D possibly TRBD2 on 6 matching bases. CDR3 length: 13 residues. Trimming removed 4 bases from V and 5 bases from J, with 10 bases in between. Looked up from germline, CDR1 is SGHNT and CDR2 is YYREEE (reference sequence). The CDR3 bases are TGTGCCAGCAGCACCCGACTAGACAATGAGCAGTTCTTC. It is translated as CASSTRLDNEQFF. Full variable domain (missing parts from reference TRBV5-4 and TRBJ2-1): ETGVTQSPTHLIKTRGQQVTLRCSSQSGHNTVSWYQQALGQGPQFIFQYYREEENGRGNFPPRFSGLQFPNYSSELNVNALELDDSALYLCASSTRLDNEQFFGPGTRLTVL.

This chain joins TRBV28 and TRBJ1-4; maybe TRBD1 (5 bases). Germline CDR1 MDHEN, CDR2 SYDVKM. The CDR3 extends over 12 amino acids. V was cut by 11 bases and J by 4 bases, with 11 bases left in between. The CDR3 here is CAARRGNEKLFF. Written as DNA, the CDR3 is TGTGCCGCCCGTAGGGGTAATGAAAAACTGTTTTTT.